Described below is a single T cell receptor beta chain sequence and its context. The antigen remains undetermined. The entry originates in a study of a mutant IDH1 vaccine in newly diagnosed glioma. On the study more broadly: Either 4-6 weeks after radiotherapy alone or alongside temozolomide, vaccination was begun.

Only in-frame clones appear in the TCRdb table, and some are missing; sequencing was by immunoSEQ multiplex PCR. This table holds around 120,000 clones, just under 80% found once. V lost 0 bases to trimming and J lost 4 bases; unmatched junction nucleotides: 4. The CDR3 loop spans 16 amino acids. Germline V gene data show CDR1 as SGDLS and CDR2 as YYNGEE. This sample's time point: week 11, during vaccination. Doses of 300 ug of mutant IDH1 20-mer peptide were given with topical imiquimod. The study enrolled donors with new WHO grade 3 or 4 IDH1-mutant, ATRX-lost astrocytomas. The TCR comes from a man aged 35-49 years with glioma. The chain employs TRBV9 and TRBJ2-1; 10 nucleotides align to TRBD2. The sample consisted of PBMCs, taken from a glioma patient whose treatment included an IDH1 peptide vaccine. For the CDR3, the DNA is TGTGCCAGCAGCGTAGAAGGACTAGCGGAATACAATGAGCAGTTCTTC. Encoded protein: CASSVEGLAEYNEQFF.